This T cell receptor (beta chain) was identified in a study of blood T cell repertoires in COVID-19 (dated by TCRdb to 2018 to 2020). Concerning the study at large: The collaborator samples originated in the United States, Italy and Spain and spanned the acute and convalescent phases of COVID-19. Subjects who had been exposed to COVID-19, were actively infected with it, or had recovered from it provided the deeply sampled blood TCRbeta repertoires that made up the dataset. The samples were drawn from the first 160 participants of the ongoing ImmuneRACE study and from 950 to 1,500 subjects provided by 6 global collaborators. Where available, HLA class I and class II types were taken from metadata supplied by the sample provider and were not determined by assay-based typing. The prospective study material was composed of cDNA or gDNA derived from T cells, B-cell-depleted T cells, or PBMCs. The repertoires were released in a freely available public database intended as a resource for research on the immune response to SARS-CoV-2. A de-identified subject ID, COVID-19 status, age in years and sex were almost always included in the sample metadata. The full study reports these points: Clinical and demographic metadata were provided uncurated, with the amount varying by source and participant.

The collaborating institutions used their own protocols to collect whole blood in K2EDTA tubes. For TCRbeta analysis, collaborators shipped samples in one of three forms: frozen whole blood, isolated PBMCs, or DNA extracted from either of those sample types. The immunoSEQ Assay, a bias-controlled multiplex PCR, was used to amplify TCRbeta CDR3 regions from genomic DNA. For the original study's pipeline: Within the assay, amplification of reference gene primers was used to estimate how many nucleated cells each sample contained. To quantify the absolute abundance of each unique TCRbeta CDR3 rearrangement, sequence reads were collapsed and filtered. For each sample, productive Simpson clonality was calculated as the square root of Simpson's diversity index over productive rearrangements. The table was pulled from immuneACCESS by TCRdb, which kept in-frame rearrangements only. Such tables lose some clones; where checked, under half of the loss comes from unresolved V genes, and the rest has no known cause. The V and J calls and the clone size are those of that table, but D and trimming were determined from the DNA. In this sample the table shows about 120,000 clones, 87% of which occur a single time. The ten largest clones take up roughly 2.2% of the sample.

In the case of this clone: The clone's antigen remains unknown. No per-base quality is available; no much larger clone lies one base away.

The clonotype was recovered from a woman aged 45-59 years with acute or convalescent COVID-19. The sample comprised peripheral blood.

The CDR3 protein is CASSEGQPPQPQHF. The nucleotide sequence is TGTGCCAGCAGCGAGGGACAGCCTCCCCAGCCCCAGCATTTT. This sequence uses TRBV2 and TRBJ1-5; the junction holds 7 bases that match TRBD1. From the cysteine through the phenylalanine, the CDR3 covers 14 amino acids. Just the 42-base CDR3 DNA is kept, in frame starting at base 1. CDR1 is given as SNHLY and CDR2 as FYNNEI, both from the germline V gene. At the junction V is shortened by 6 bases and J by 7 bases; bases outside the gene matches: 9.